These 30 T cell receptor beta chains were sequenced from one sample in a study of OX40 agonist ivuxolimab in advanced cancers. TCRdb's table, derived via immunoSEQ multiplex PCR, lists solely in-frame clones and lacks some. Of about 74,000 clones in the sample, 75% to 85% were seen once. Source: CD4+ or CD8+ T cells sorted from blood, taken in a trial of the OX40 agonist ivuxolimab. Receptors originate from an adult with an advanced solid tumor such as melanoma, head and neck, liver or kidney cancer.

J is TRBJ2-5 and V is TRBV7-9; the D is unclear. With 1 base removed from V and 4 bases from J, the gap between germline ends came to 10 bases. CDR1 and CDR2 from the germline V gene are SEHNR and FQNEAQ (reference sequence). The CDR3 consists of 14 residues. Here the CDR3 reads CASSLGVVRETQYF. As DNA, the CDR3 is TGTGCCAGCAGCTTAGGAGTAGTTCGAGAGACCCAGTACTTC.

The chain uses TRBV4-2 and TRBJ2-1, with TRBD2 matching over 7 bases. Germline loops: CDR1 LGHNA, CDR2 YNFKEQ. The CDR3 has 15 residues. The J segment lost 3 bases and the V segment lost 0 bases, leaving 2 bases of the junction unmatched. Here the CDR3 reads CASSQESGNYNEQFF. For the CDR3, the DNA is TGTGCCAGCAGCCAAGAGAGCGGGAACTACAATGAGCAGTTCTTC.

The count of this clone is one. J is TRBJ2-5 and V is TRBV5-6, with D possibly TRBD1 on 5 matching bases. The CDR3 loop spans 16 amino acids. V gave up 3 bases and J gave up 6 bases, with 21 bases separating them. Looked up from germline, CDR1 is SGHDT and CDR2 is YYEEEE. The CDR3 coding sequence is TGTGCCAGCAGCTGGGGCACGGGTCCTAGTACCAAGACCCAGTACTTC. This sequence encodes CASSWGTGPSTKTQYF.

This clone was recorded once. The chain employs TRBV5-5 and TRBJ1-3, with D uncertain. This CDR3 has 16 amino acids. Germline-derived CDR1 and CDR2 are SGHKS and YYEKEE (reference sequence). The V end lost 4 bases, the J end lost 0 bases, and 14 bases lay between the germline ends. The CDR3 protein is CASSQAERNSGNTIYF. DNA of the CDR3: TGTGCCAGCAGCCAAGCTGAACGGAACTCTGGAAACACCATATATTTT. The full variable domain, completed using reference TRBV5-5 and TRBJ1-3, is DAGVTQSPTHLIKTRGQQVTLRCSPISGHKSVSWYQQVLGQGPQFIFQYYEKEERGRGNFPDRFSARQFPNYSSELNVNALLLGDSALYLCASSQAERNSGNTIYFGEGSWLTVV.

This chain connects TRBV18 to TRBJ1-4; TRBD1 matches 9 bases. Germline values: CDR1 KGHSH, CDR2 LQKENI. The CDR3 is made up of 16 amino acids. J was trimmed by 7 bases and V by 3 bases; bases with no gene match: 9. The CDR3 spells CASSPIKQGAGEKLFF. Here the CDR3 DNA reads TGTGCCAGCTCACCGATCAAACAGGGGGCCGGTGAAAAACTGTTTTTT.

The V and J genes are TRBV4-3 and TRBJ2-3, with D uncertain. The V gene lost 9 bases and the J gene lost 4 bases, with 26 bases spanning the gap. The CDR3 runs 17 residues. The germline gives CDR1 LGHNA, CDR2 YSLEER. The CDR3 nucleotides read TGCGCCAGTAAAAAAAGGATGGACGCGAATATAGCAGATACGCAGTATTTT. This gives the protein CASKKRMDANIADTQYF.

This chain connects TRBV7-2 to TRBJ1-2; D is ambiguous. Deletions cut 0 bases from V and 6 bases from J, with 8 bases between. Per germline, CDR1 SGHTA and CDR2 FQGNSA. This CDR3 is built from 13 residues. This CDR3 is CASSLAVPDGYTF. CDR3 DNA: TGTGCCAGCAGCTTAGCAGTTCCTGATGGCTACACCTTC.

V is TRBV28 and J is TRBJ2-7; no definite D call. Trimming left V 4 bases short and J 8 bases short, with 18 bases between. CDR1 and CDR2 from the germline V gene are MDHEN and SYDVKM. This CDR3 spans 14 amino acids. This CDR3 reads CASSSPPEDLQQYF. The CDR3 DNA is TGTGCCAGCAGTTCCCCCCCCGAGGATCTTCAGCAGTACTTC.

The chain uses TRBV18 and TRBJ2-7; unclear D gene. The CDR3 has 12 residues. Trimming took 5 bases from V and 0 from J, leaving 5 bases between them. Germline loops: CDR1 KGHSH, CDR2 LQKENI. In DNA form, the CDR3 reads TGTGCCAGCTCAGCCGCCTCCTACGAGCAGTACTTC. Residues: CASSAASYEQYF. The full variable domain, with the rest looked up from reference TRBV18 and TRBJ2-7, is NAGVMQNPRHLVRRRGQEARLRCSPMKGHSHVYWYRQLPEEGLKFMVYLQKENIIDESGMPKERFSAEFPKEGPSILRIQQVVRGDSAAYFCASSAASYEQYFGPGTRLTVT.

The V and J genes are TRBV5-8 and TRBJ1-3, with D maybe TRBD1 (6 bases). The CDR3 runs 16 residues. Trimming removed 0 bases at V and 2 bases at J, with 12 bases between. Germline V gene data show CDR1 as SGHTS and CDR2 as YDEGEE. Here the CDR3 reads CASSLDRVETGNTIYF. CDR3 coding DNA: TGTGCCAGCAGCTTGGACAGGGTTGAGACTGGAAACACCATATATTTT.

The chain has TRBV4-2 and TRBJ1-1; 8 bases fit TRBD1. V shed 0 bases, J shed 6 bases, and the junction held 9 bases outside the gene matches. The CDR3 covers 16 residues. Germline CDR1 reads LGHNA; CDR2 reads YNFKEQ. Written as DNA, the CDR3 is TGTGCCAGCAGCCAAGACGGGGACAGGCCGCTGCCTGAAGCTTTCTTT. It translates to CASSQDGDRPLPEAFF.

V and J are TRBV13 and TRBJ2-1; 10 bases fit TRBD2. Losses at the gene ends were 5 bases for V and 0 bases for J; bases not matched to a gene: 10. The CDR3 is made up of 18 amino acids. Per germline, CDR1 PRHDT and CDR2 FYEKMQ (reference sequence). The CDR3 reads CASSQILAGARSYNEQFF. The CDR3 DNA sequence: TGTGCCAGCAGCCAAATCCTAGCGGGAGCCCGCTCCTACAATGAGCAGTTCTTC.

Only a few counts were recorded for this clone. The V and J genes are TRBV7-8 and TRBJ1-5; the D gene is possibly TRBD1 (5 bases). CDR3 length: 15 amino acids. Trimming removed 0 bases from V and 5 bases from J, with 11 bases in between. Germline loops: CDR1 SGHVS, CDR2 FQNEAQ. In nucleotides, the CDR3 is TGTGCCAGCAGCTTAGCCCACAGGCGCGATCAGCCCCAGCATTTT. Its translation: CASSLAHRRDQPQHF.

This clone was recorded once. The V and J genes are TRBV7-2 and TRBJ2-5, with 10 bases that match TRBD2. J was trimmed by 1 base and V by 6 bases; bases with no gene match: 8. CDR3 length: 16 residues. The germline CDR1 and CDR2 sequences are SGHTA and FQGNSA. CDR3 region: CASSKTSGAIQETQYF. CDR3 sequence (DNA): TGTGCCAGCAGTAAAACTAGCGGGGCTATCCAAGAGACCCAGTACTTC.

This chain links TRBV7-9 with TRBJ2-2; perhaps TRBD2 as D (5 bases). The CDR3 runs 16 residues. The germline gives CDR1 SEHNR, CDR2 FQNEAQ (reference sequence). The ends were cut back, 4 bases at V and 3 bases at J, with 15 bases in the middle. CDR3 DNA: TGTGCCAGCAGCTCCGTAGGTTTCGGGGACACCGGGGAGCTGTTTTTT. It specifies CASSSVGFGDTGELFF.

The V and J genes are TRBV6-1 and TRBJ2-1; D is ambiguous. Germline CDR1 and CDR2: MNHNS and SASEGT. Between the trimmed V and J ends, which lost 2 bases and 8 bases, there was a span of 4 bases. This CDR3 is 11 amino acids long. The CDR3 loop reads CASSERDEQFF. For the CDR3, the DNA is TGTGCCAGCAGTGAAAGGGATGAGCAGTTCTTC.

The chain has TRBV18 and TRBJ2-7, with D possibly matching TRBD1 (6 bases). The V gene's germline CDR1 is KGHSH and CDR2 LQKENI. This CDR3 has 15 residues. The V end lost 0 bases, the J end lost 3 bases, and 12 bases lay between the germline ends. The CDR3 sequence is CASSPPSGANYEQYF. The CDR3 DNA reads as TGTGCCAGCTCACCACCCTCAGGGGCGAACTACGAGCAGTACTTC.

This clone occurred once. The chain is built from TRBV10-1 and TRBJ2-7, with D possibly being TRBD1 (6 bases). This CDR3 comprises 15 residues. Germline CDR1 is WNHNN and CDR2 is SYGVQD (reference sequence). Trimming left V 6 bases short and J 5 bases short, with 20 bases between. The CDR3 spells CASSPSGDGGDEQYF. CDR3 DNA: TGCGCCAGCAGCCCATCAGGGGACGGTGGGGACGAGCAGTACTTC.

This rearrangement joins TRBV6-6 to TRBJ2-3, with 10 bases identical to TRBD1. V shed 10 bases, J shed 3 bases, and the junction held 4 bases outside the gene matches. Per the germline V gene, CDR1 is MNHNY and CDR2 is SVGAGI (reference sequence). This CDR3 contains 13 residues. DNA for the CDR3: TGTGCCAACGGGGGACAGGGGACAGATACGCAGTATTTT. Its translation is CANGGQGTDTQYF.

J is TRBJ2-6 and V is TRBV5-4, with D perhaps matching TRBD2 (5 bases). The CDR3 consists of 17 residues. V shed 0 bases and J shed 4 bases, with 14 bases lying between them. Germline V gene lookup returns CDR1 SGHNT and CDR2 YYREEE (reference sequence). The CDR3 reads CASSLAPGSTGANVLTF. As DNA, the CDR3 is TGTGCCAGCAGCTTGGCCCCGGGATCGACCGGGGCCAACGTCCTGACTTTC.

The chain links TRBV5-1 to TRBJ1-3; possibly TRBD1 for D (6 bases). The CDR3 is made up of 16 amino acids. Germline values: CDR1 SGHRS, CDR2 YFSETQ. V was cut by 0 bases and J by 0 bases, with 10 bases left in between. The CDR3 loop is CASSLAGVDSGNTIYF. Here the CDR3 DNA reads TGCGCCAGCAGCTTGGCAGGGGTCGACTCTGGAAACACCATATATTTT.

This clone was observed a handful of times. The chain links TRBV30 to TRBJ1-1; D is uncertain. Germline loops: CDR1 GTSNPN, CDR2 SVGIG (reference sequence). The CDR3 has 11 amino acids. Trimming shortened V by 4 bases and J by 4 bases, and 7 bases separated the two germline ends. CDR3 amino acids: CAWNLGTEAFF. The CDR3 nucleotides read TGTGCCTGGAACCTTGGCACTGAAGCTTTCTTT.

V usage is TRBV29-1 and J usage is TRBJ1-2, with D possibly matching TRBD1 (5 bases). This CDR3 comprises 13 residues. Trimming removed 6 bases from V and 7 bases from J, with 18 bases in between. CDR1 SQVTM and CDR2 ANQGSEA come from the germline V gene. CDR3 amino acids: CSVRRVGFRGYTF. As DNA, the CDR3 is TGCAGCGTACGCAGGGTGGGGTTTCGTGGCTACACCTTC.

This clone was observed a single time. The V and J genes are TRBV12-2 and TRBJ2-3; the D call TRBD2 from the table was never checked on the DNA. TRBV12-2 is marked as a pseudogene. There are 19 residues in the CDR3. The CDR3 loop reads CASRLIGPGMRRLTDTQYF. The CDR3 DNA is TGTGCAAGTCGCTTAATAGGACCGGGGATGCGGAGACTCACAGATACGCAGTATTTT.

This chain uses TRBV10-3 with TRBJ2-3; 9 nucleotides line up with TRBD1. With 10 bases clipped from V and 4 bases from J, the junction kept 6 bases outside the gene matches. Germline V gene data show CDR1 as ENHRY and CDR2 as SYGVKD. The CDR3 sequence is 13 residues long. CDR3 residues: CASGQGKSDTQYF. CDR3 nucleotide sequence: TGTGCCAGCGGACAGGGGAAATCAGATACGCAGTATTTT.

This clone was detected a few times. The V and J genes are TRBV14 and TRBJ2-5, with no clear D. Germline CDR1 SGHDN, CDR2 FVKESK. Deletions cut 1 base from V and 5 bases from J, with 5 bases between. The CDR3 has 12 residues. The CDR3 DNA is TGTGCCAGCAGCCAAGCCCGGGAGACCCAGTACTTC. Residues: CASSQARETQYF.

The V call is TRBV4-1, the J call TRBJ2-2; no clear D gene. The ends were cut back, 1 base at V and 0 bases at J, with 15 bases in the middle. Germline-derived CDR1 and CDR2 are MGHRA and YSYEKL. The CDR3 loop spans 18 amino acids. The CDR3 sequence is CASSQVMVWVANTGELFF. CDR3 in DNA: TGCGCCAGCAGCCAAGTGATGGTCTGGGTTGCGAACACCGGGGAGCTGTTTTTT.

The rearrangement joins TRBV7-9 to TRBJ2-3; TRBD2 is a possible D gene (6 bases). The length of the CDR3 is 15 residues. Germline CDR1 SEHNR, CDR2 FQNEAQ (reference sequence). Trimming cost V 3 bases and J 6 bases, with 16 bases left between them. The CDR3 spells CASSFGGPTGDTQYF. In nucleotides, the CDR3 is TGTGCCAGCAGCTTCGGGGGACCAACTGGGGATACGCAGTATTTT.

The chain is built from TRBV6-5 and TRBJ1-2; D is unclear. Germline V gene sequence: CDR1 MNHEY, CDR2 SVGAGI. This CDR3 spans 14 amino acids. Trimming removed 5 bases from V and 6 bases from J, with 16 bases in between. CDR3 coding DNA: TGTGCCAGCAGTAAGACCCCCCGCCGTGATGGCTACACCTTC. It specifies CASSKTPRRDGYTF.

This clone appeared a single time. The rearrangement joins TRBV20-1 to TRBJ2-3, with D unclear. The CDR3 covers 11 residues. V lost 1 base, J lost 6 bases, and 5 bases lay in between. The germline V gene encodes CDR1 DFQATT and CDR2 SNEGSKA (reference sequence). The CDR3 here is CSARVRDTQYF. CDR3 DNA sequence: TGCAGTGCTAGAGTCAGGGATACGCAGTATTTT.